The entry below gives a single T cell receptor (beta chain) sequence along with its context. This entry comes from a study of blood T cell repertoires in COVID-19. On the study more broadly: COVID-19 samples collected from the United States, Italy and Spain covered acute and convalescent phases. Sources were T cells, B-cell-depleted T cells, or PBMCs; the material itself was cDNA or gDNA.

Sequencing used immunoSEQ multiplex PCR; TCRdb keeps in-frame clones, though not all of them. The table lists roughly 50,000 clones, roughly 84% of them singletons. The V and J ends lost 2 bases and 7 bases respectively, with 6 bases between them. This CDR3 has 11 amino acids. The V gene's germline CDR1 is LGHDT and CDR2 YNNKEL (reference sequence). The rearrangement links TRBV3-1 (or the pseudogene TRBV3-2) to TRBJ2-7, with a weak D call TRBD2 (5 bases). The sample was peripheral blood. The sequence was collected from a man in his 70s with acute or convalescent COVID-19. The CDR3 region is CASSQRDEQYF. The CDR3 DNA is TGTGCCAGCAGCCAACGGGATGAGCAGTACTTC.